This note documents a single T cell receptor beta chain sequence. From germline, CDR1 is SGHRS and CDR2 YFSETQ. The CDR3 loop spans 16 amino acids. The entry originates in a study of T cells expressing NK-cell markers. TCRdb reprocessed the 5' RACE reads, keeping one entry per CDR3 protein, no DNA. The sample includes 200,000 to 300,000 distinct CDR3 sequences. Sequencing input: blood T cells: a sorted CD56 or NKG2C T cell subset, CD4+ or CD8+ T cells, or bulk PBMC T cells (not recorded which). The chain has TRBV5-1 and TRBJ2-1; TCRdb proposes TRBD2, but this gene call is untestable without DNA. This TCR was recovered from a man younger than 35 in good health. The CDR3 is CASRTSGGSSYNEQFF.